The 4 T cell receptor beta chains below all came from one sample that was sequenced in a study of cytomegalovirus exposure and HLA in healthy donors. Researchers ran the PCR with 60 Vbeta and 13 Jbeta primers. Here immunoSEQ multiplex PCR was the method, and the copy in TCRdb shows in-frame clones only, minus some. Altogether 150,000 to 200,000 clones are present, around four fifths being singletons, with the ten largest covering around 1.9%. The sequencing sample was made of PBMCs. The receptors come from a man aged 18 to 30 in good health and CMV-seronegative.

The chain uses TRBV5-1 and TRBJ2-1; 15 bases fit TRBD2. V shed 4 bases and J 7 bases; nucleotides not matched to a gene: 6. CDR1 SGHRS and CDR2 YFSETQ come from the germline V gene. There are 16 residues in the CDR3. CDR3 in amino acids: CASSPRTSGRANEQFF. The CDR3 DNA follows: TGCGCCAGCAGCCCACGGACTAGCGGGAGGGCTAATGAGCAGTTCTTC.

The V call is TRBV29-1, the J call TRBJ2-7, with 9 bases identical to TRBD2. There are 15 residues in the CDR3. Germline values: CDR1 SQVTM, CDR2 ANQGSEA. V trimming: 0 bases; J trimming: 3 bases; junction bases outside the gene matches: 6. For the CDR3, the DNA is TGCAGCGTTGAAGACCCTAGCGGGGCTAACTACGAGCAGTACTTC. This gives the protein CSVEDPSGANYEQYF.

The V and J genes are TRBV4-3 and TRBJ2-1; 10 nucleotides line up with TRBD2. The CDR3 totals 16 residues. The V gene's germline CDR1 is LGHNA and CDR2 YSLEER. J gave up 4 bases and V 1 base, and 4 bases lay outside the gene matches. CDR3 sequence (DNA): TGCGCCAGCAGCCAAGTGGGGACTAGCGCTTACAATGAGCAGTTCTTC. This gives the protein CASSQVGTSAYNEQFF.

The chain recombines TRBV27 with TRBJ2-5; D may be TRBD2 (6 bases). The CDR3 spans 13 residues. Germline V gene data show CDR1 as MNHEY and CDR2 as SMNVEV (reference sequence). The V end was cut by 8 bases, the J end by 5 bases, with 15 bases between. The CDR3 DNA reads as TGTGCCAGCTCTTCGGGGAGGCTGGAGACCCAGTACTTC. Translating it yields CASSSGRLETQYF.